This T cell receptor beta chain appears in the sequencing data of a study of T cell changes during pregnancy in multiple sclerosis. The CDR3 length is 16 residues. The germline gives CDR1 MNHNS, CDR2 SASEGT. With 2 bases clipped from V and 3 bases from J, the junction kept 6 bases outside the gene matches. The table came from immunoSEQ multiplex PCR; TCRdb's copy has only in-frame clones and leaves some out. Here the sample spans over 50,000 clones, roughly 89% being singletons. The sample was peripheral blood from another person, used as feeder cells. The rearrangement uses TRBV6-1 and TRBJ2-5; 10 positions agree with TRBD2. The source is a human donor whose cells served as feeder cells for cultures in a pregnancy study. CDR3 in amino acids: CASSESGTSGKETQYF. DNA for the CDR3: TGTGCCAGCAGTGAATCGGGAACTAGCGGGAAAGAGACCCAGTACTTC.